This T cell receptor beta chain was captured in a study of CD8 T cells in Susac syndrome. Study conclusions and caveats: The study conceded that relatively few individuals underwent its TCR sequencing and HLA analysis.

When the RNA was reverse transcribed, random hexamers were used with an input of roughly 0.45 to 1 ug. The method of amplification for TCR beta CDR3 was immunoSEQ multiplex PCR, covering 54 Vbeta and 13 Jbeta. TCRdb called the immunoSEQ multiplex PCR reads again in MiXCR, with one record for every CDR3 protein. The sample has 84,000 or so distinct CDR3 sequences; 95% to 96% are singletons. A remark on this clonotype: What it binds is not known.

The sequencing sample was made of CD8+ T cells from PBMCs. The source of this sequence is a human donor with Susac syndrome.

CDR3 sequence: CAISESLGNEAFF. CDR3 in DNA: TGTGCCATCAGTGAGTCTCTGGGGAACGAAGCTTTCTTT. The chain employs TRBV10-3 and TRBJ1-1; D is unresolved. The germline V gene encodes CDR1 ENHRY and CDR2 SYGVKD. The CDR3 totals 13 residues. The ends were cut back, 0 bases at V and 8 bases at J, with 10 bases in the middle.